This is a list of T cell receptor beta chains from one sample in a study of T cell responses to AZD1222 COVID-19 vaccine. Data came from immunoSEQ multiplex PCR; TCRdb stores just in-frame clones and leaves some out. The data contain fewer than 150,000 clones, about 91% of them seen just once; the ten biggest clones take up approximately 4.8%. Sample: peripheral blood, taken on day 0 of AZD1222 vaccination. These receptors originate from an adult in good health. Both conserved end residues are trimmed from each CDR3. Rows give clone size only sometimes, using once, few, many, or a class for an expanded clone.

TRBV11-2	TRBJ2-7	-	ASSLVGAHGEQY
TRBV12-5	TRBJ2-7	-	ASGHEQGPYEQY
TRBV11-2	TRBJ1-1	-	ASSPDRGRFTEAF
TRBV30	TRBJ2-2	-	AWSVLDRRPTNTGELF
TRBV3-1/TRBV3-2	TRBJ2-3	once	ASSQTGLAGPDTQY
TRBV18	TRBJ1-1	-	ASSPQHRNTEAF
TRBV5-5	TRBJ2-3	-	ASSLWAPETDTQY
TRBV27	TRBJ1-1	-	ASSFSTQNTEAF
TRBV28	TRBJ2-4	-	ASSFSGAYLENIQY
TRBV30	TRBJ1-2	-	AWSVQGNGYT
TRBV18	TRBJ2-1	-	ASSPGRGNYNEQF
TRBV15	TRBJ1-5	once	ATQEGLNQPQH
TRBV15	TRBJ1-1	-	ATSRDYRTVNTEAF
TRBV4-2	TRBJ2-3	-	ASSQDGGTDTQY
TRBV6-6	TRBJ2-7	-	ASSGDRAAYEQY
TRBV27	TRBJ2-1	-	ASSFFGLAANNEQF
TRBV10-3	TRBJ1-2	-	AIRHMGNGYT
TRBV14	TRBJ2-2	-	ASSQEYRLAGATGELF
TRBV2	TRBJ1-2	-	ASSPSRYGYT
TRBV19	TRBJ1-3	once	ASSTQAARGNTIY
TRBV7-2	TRBJ1-2	-	ASSPRQGASGYT
TRBV13	TRBJ1-1	-	ASSLVHPNTEAF
TRBV5-1	TRBJ1-2	-	ASSETSHYGYT
TRBV6-2/TRBV6-3	TRBJ2-7	-	ASSRQRSSGVPGEQY
TRBV18	TRBJ1-3	-	ASSPPNGDSGNTIY
TRBV7-6	TRBJ1-2	once	ASSSRTGSLSYT
TRBV30	TRBJ1-6	-	AWSAETGTNSPLH
TRBV30	TRBJ1-3	-	AWSVGGTGNTIY
TRBV27	TRBJ1-5	-	ASSLSILQPQH
TRBV18	TRBJ2-1	-	ASSLTTIRTYNEQF